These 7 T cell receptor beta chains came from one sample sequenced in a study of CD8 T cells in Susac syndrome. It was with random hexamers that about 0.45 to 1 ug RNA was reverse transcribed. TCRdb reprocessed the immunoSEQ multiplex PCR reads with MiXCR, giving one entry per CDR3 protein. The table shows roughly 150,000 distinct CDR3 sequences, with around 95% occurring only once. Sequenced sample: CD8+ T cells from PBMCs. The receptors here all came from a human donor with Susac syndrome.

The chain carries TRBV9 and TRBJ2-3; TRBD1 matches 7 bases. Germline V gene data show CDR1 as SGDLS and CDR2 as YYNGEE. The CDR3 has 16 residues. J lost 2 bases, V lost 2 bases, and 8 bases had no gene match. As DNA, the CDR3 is TGTGCCAGCAGCGTCCCCCAACAGGGGTACACAGATACGCAGTATTTT. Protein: CASSVPQQGYTDTQYF. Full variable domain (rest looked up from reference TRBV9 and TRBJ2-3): DSGVTQTPKHLITATGQRVTLRCSPRSGDLSVYWYQQSLDQGLQFLIQYYNGEERAKGNILERFSAQQFPDLHSELNLSSLELGDSALYFCASSVPQQGYTDTQYFGPGTRLTVL.

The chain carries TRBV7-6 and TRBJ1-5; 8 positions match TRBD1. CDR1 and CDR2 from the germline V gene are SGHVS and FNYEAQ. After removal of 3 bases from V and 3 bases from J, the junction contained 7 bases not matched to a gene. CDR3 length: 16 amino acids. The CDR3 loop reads CASSLYQGALNQPQHF. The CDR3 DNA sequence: TGTGCCAGCAGCTTGTACCAGGGGGCTCTCAATCAGCCCCAGCATTTT. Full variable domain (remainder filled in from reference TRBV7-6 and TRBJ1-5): GAGVSQSPRYKVTKRGQDVALRCDPISGHVSLYWYRQALGQGPEFLTYFNYEAQQDKSGLPNDRFSAERPEGSISTLTIQRTEQRDSAMYRCASSLYQGALNQPQHFGDGTRLSIL.

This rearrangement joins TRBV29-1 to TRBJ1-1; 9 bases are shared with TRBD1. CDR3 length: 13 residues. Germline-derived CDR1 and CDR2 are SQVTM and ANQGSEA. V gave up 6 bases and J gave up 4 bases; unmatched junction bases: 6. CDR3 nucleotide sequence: TGCAGCGTCGCTACAGGGGGCCGCACTGAAGCTTTCTTT. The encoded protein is CSVATGGRTEAFF.

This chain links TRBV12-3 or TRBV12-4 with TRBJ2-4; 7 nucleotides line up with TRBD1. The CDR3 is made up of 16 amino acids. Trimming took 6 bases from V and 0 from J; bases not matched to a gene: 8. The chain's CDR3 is CASRKTGPRAKNIQYF. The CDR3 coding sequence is TGTGCCAGCAGAAAGACAGGGCCGAGAGCCAAAAACATTCAGTACTTC.

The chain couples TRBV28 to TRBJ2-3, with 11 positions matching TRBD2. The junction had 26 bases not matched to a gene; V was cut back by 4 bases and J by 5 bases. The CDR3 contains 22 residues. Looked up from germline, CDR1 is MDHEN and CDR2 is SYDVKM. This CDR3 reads CASSSTAATSGDWGIYGDTQYF. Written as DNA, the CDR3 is TGTGCCAGCAGTTCAACGGCCGCGACTAGCGGGGACTGGGGGATTTACGGAGATACGCAGTATTTT.

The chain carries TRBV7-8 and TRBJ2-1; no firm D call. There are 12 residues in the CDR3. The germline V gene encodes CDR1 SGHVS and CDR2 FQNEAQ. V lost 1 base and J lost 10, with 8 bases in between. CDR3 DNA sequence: TGTGCCAGCAGCTTAGTACCGAGCGAGCAGTTCTTC. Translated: CASSLVPSEQFF.

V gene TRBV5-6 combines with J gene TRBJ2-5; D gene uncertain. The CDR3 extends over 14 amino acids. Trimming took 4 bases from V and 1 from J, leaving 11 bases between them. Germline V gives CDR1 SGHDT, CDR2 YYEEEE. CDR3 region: CASSLMTSQETQYF. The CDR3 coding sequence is TGTGCCAGCAGCCTCATGACTTCCCAAGAGACCCAGTACTTC.